These T cell receptor beta chains were read from a single sample in a study of CD8 T cells in ankylosing spondylitis. Using its own MiXCR run on the 5' RACE reads, TCRdb lists one record per CDR3 protein. The data show more than 650,000 distinct CDR3 sequences, with over 9.5% seen just once and about 0.49% held by the top ten. Sequenced input: blood, either unsorted or a sorted T cell fraction (not recorded which). The receptors derive from a male donor with ankylosing spondylitis. CDR3s include the opening cysteine and the closing phenylalanine or tryptophan. The order of the fields is J gene, D gene, clone size, V gene, CDR3 DNA, CDR3 protein. D genes are given only for firm matches. Rows give clone size only sometimes, using once, few, many, or a class for an expanded clone.

j_call: TRBJ2-7
d_call: -
clone_size: -
v_call: TRBV15
cdr3_nt: TGTGCCACCAGCAGAAGTGGGGGATCCTATTACGAGCAGTACTTC
cdr3_aa: CATSRSGGSYYEQYF

j_call: TRBJ2-3
d_call: -
clone_size: -
v_call: TRBV7-3
cdr3_nt: TGTGCCAGCAGCGCCCACAGCACAGATACGCAGTATTTT
cdr3_aa: CASSAHSTDTQYF

j_call: TRBJ1-1
d_call: TRBD1
clone_size: many
v_call: TRBV6-4
cdr3_nt: TGTGCCAGCAGTGACAGCAACAGGGGGACTGAAGCTTTCTTT
cdr3_aa: CASSDSNRGTEAFF

j_call: TRBJ1-1
d_call: -
clone_size: many
v_call: TRBV5-4
cdr3_nt: TGTGCCAGCAGCTTGGACCCGGGAAGCGAAGGACCTGAAGCTTTCTTT
cdr3_aa: CASSLDPGSEGPEAFF

j_call: TRBJ1-1
d_call: TRBD1
clone_size: -
v_call: TRBV5-5
cdr3_nt: TGTGCCAGCAGCTTATTGACAGGGGGTTACACTGAAGCTTTCTTT
cdr3_aa: CASSLLTGGYTEAFF

j_call: TRBJ2-3
d_call: TRBD2
clone_size: few
v_call: TRBV7-2
cdr3_nt: TGTGCCAGCAGCTTAGTTGCTAGCGGGCGCACAGATACGCAGTATTTT
cdr3_aa: CASSLVASGRTDTQYF

j_call: TRBJ2-7
d_call: TRBD1
clone_size: -
v_call: TRBV20-1
cdr3_nt: TGCAGTGCTAGAGATCGGGTACGGGGACAGCAGTACGAGCAGTACTTC
cdr3_aa: CSARDRVRGQQYEQYF

j_call: TRBJ2-4
d_call: -
clone_size: few
v_call: TRBV12-3/TRBV12-4
cdr3_nt: TGTGCCAGCAGTTCTTGGGGGGGCCAGAACATTCAGTACTTC
cdr3_aa: CASSSWGGQNIQYF

j_call: TRBJ2-2
d_call: -
clone_size: few
v_call: TRBV11-2
cdr3_nt: TGTGCCAGCAGCGCCCTCTCTCGCGTAGTCGGGGAGCTGTTTTTT
cdr3_aa: CASSALSRVVGELFF

j_call: TRBJ2-2
d_call: -
clone_size: -
v_call: TRBV21-1
cdr3_nt: TGTGCCAGCACTAGCGGGAGCACGTTCGCGAACACCGGGGAGCTGTTTTTT
cdr3_aa: CASTSGSTFANTGELFF

j_call: TRBJ2-7
d_call: -
clone_size: many
v_call: TRBV5-5
cdr3_nt: TGTGCCAGCAGCTTCGGGCGCTACGAGCAGTACTTC
cdr3_aa: CASSFGRYEQYF

j_call: TRBJ2-3
d_call: -
clone_size: many
v_call: TRBV7-2
cdr3_nt: TGTGCCAGCAGCCCCCTGCGGAGCACAGATACGCAGTATTTT
cdr3_aa: CASSPLRSTDTQYF

j_call: TRBJ2-2
d_call: TRBD2
clone_size: few
v_call: TRBV11-1
cdr3_nt: TGTGCCAGCAGCTTTCAAGACGGGACTAGCGGATACACCGGGGAGCTGTTTTTT
cdr3_aa: CASSFQDGTSGYTGELFF

j_call: TRBJ2-1
d_call: -
clone_size: few
v_call: TRBV5-1
cdr3_nt: TGCGCCAGCAGAGGGGTGGAATACAATGAGCAGTTCTTC
cdr3_aa: CASRGVEYNEQFF

j_call: TRBJ1-5
d_call: TRBD1
clone_size: many
v_call: TRBV29-1
cdr3_nt: TGCAGCGTTGTGGACGGACAGGGGCGCTCCAATCAGCCCCAGCATTTT
cdr3_aa: CSVVDGQGRSNQPQHF

j_call: TRBJ2-1
d_call: TRBD2
clone_size: few
v_call: TRBV11-2
cdr3_nt: TGTGCCAGCAGCGACGGACTAGCGGGAGTCTTCGACAATGAGCAGTTCTTC
cdr3_aa: CASSDGLAGVFDNEQFF

j_call: TRBJ2-2
d_call: -
clone_size: many
v_call: TRBV5-1
cdr3_nt: TGCGCCAGCAGCGAGAGAAACACCGGGGAGCTGTTTTTT
cdr3_aa: CASSERNTGELFF

j_call: TRBJ2-3
d_call: -
clone_size: many
v_call: TRBV5-1
cdr3_nt: TGCGCCAGCAGCAGGGAGGGGGCTAGCACAGATACGCAGTATTTT
cdr3_aa: CASSREGASTDTQYF

j_call: TRBJ1-2
d_call: TRBD1
clone_size: many
v_call: TRBV20-1
cdr3_nt: TGCAGTGCTAACAGGGACAGGACCTTAGCTAACTATGGCTACACCTTC
cdr3_aa: CSANRDRTLANYGYTF

j_call: TRBJ2-3
d_call: -
clone_size: few
v_call: TRBV9
cdr3_nt: TGTGCCAGCAGCGTAGAGATAGATACGCAGTATTTT
cdr3_aa: CASSVEIDTQYF

j_call: TRBJ2-2
d_call: TRBD1
clone_size: -
v_call: TRBV7-3
cdr3_nt: TGTGCCAGCAGCCGCCCAGGGGGCACCGGGGAGCTGTTTTTT
cdr3_aa: CASSRPGGTGELFF

j_call: TRBJ2-5
d_call: -
clone_size: few
v_call: TRBV20-1
cdr3_nt: TGCAGGACGATTTGGCAAGAGACCCAGTACTTC
cdr3_aa: CRTIWQETQYF

j_call: TRBJ2-1
d_call: TRBD2
clone_size: few
v_call: TRBV3-1
cdr3_nt: TGTGCCAGCAGCCAAGGTGTCGGGAGGGCCGGGGATGAGCAGTTCTTC
cdr3_aa: CASSQGVGRAGDEQFF

j_call: TRBJ2-5
d_call: -
clone_size: once
v_call: TRBV28
cdr3_nt: TGTGCCAGCAGCGGACAAACCGACTGGGGGACCCAGTACTTC
cdr3_aa: CASSGQTDWGTQYF

j_call: TRBJ2-7
d_call: -
clone_size: -
v_call: TRBV29-1
cdr3_nt: TGCAGCGTTGAAGAACGGCGGGGCTACGAGCAGTACTTC
cdr3_aa: CSVEERRGYEQYF

j_call: TRBJ2-7
d_call: -
clone_size: few
v_call: TRBV28
cdr3_nt: TGTGCCAGCAGGGCAACGGACCCTAGGGGCGAGCAGTACTTC
cdr3_aa: CASRATDPRGEQYF

j_call: TRBJ2-3
d_call: -
clone_size: few
v_call: TRBV12-3/TRBV12-4
cdr3_nt: TGTGCCAGCACGCCATTTAGCCGGGGTGCTACGCAGTATTTT
cdr3_aa: CASTPFSRGATQYF

j_call: TRBJ2-3
d_call: -
clone_size: few
v_call: TRBV20-1
cdr3_nt: TGCAGTGCTCGACGGGGGGCGCTTGCAGATACGCAGTATTTT
cdr3_aa: CSARRGALADTQYF

j_call: TRBJ1-1
d_call: -
clone_size: -
v_call: TRBV9
cdr3_nt: TGTGCCAGCAGCGACGGGCTGGGGGAATGGAACACTGAAGCTTTCTTT
cdr3_aa: CASSDGLGEWNTEAFF

j_call: TRBJ2-7
d_call: TRBD1
clone_size: -
v_call: TRBV4-3
cdr3_nt: TGCGCCAGCAGCCAAGATGGGGCTGGACAGGGGATGCAGTACTTC
cdr3_aa: CASSQDGAGQGMQYF

j_call: TRBJ1-1
d_call: TRBD1
clone_size: few
v_call: TRBV7-2
cdr3_nt: TGTGCCAGCAGCTATCAGGGGGTTGGTAACACTGAAGCTTTCTTT
cdr3_aa: CASSYQGVGNTEAFF

j_call: TRBJ2-7
d_call: -
clone_size: -
v_call: TRBV2
cdr3_nt: TGTGCCAGCAGGCCCGAGACGGACGAGCAGTACTTC
cdr3_aa: CASRPETDEQYF

j_call: TRBJ1-6
d_call: -
clone_size: many
v_call: TRBV20-1
cdr3_nt: TGCAGTGCTAAGGAAGGGACGGTCAATTCACCCCTCCACTTT
cdr3_aa: CSAKEGTVNSPLHF

j_call: TRBJ1-2
d_call: -
clone_size: few
v_call: TRBV11-2
cdr3_nt: TGTGCCAGCAGCTTAGAGGTATACGGGGGCGGCTACACCTTC
cdr3_aa: CASSLEVYGGGYTF

j_call: TRBJ2-5
d_call: -
clone_size: few
v_call: TRBV6-2/TRBV6-3
cdr3_nt: TGTGCCAGCAGTGGCGAGAGAGGTCTCCGGCAAGAGACCCAGTACTTC
cdr3_aa: CASSGERGLRQETQYF

j_call: TRBJ2-7
d_call: TRBD2
clone_size: -
v_call: TRBV6-5
cdr3_nt: TGTGCCAGCAGTTACTCACTCTTGACTAGCGGGACCACCTACGAGCAGTACTTC
cdr3_aa: CASSYSLLTSGTTYEQYF

j_call: TRBJ2-7
d_call: -
clone_size: many
v_call: TRBV29-1
cdr3_nt: TGCAGCGCGGGTCGGGCCTACGAGCAGTACTTC
cdr3_aa: CSAGRAYEQYF

j_call: TRBJ1-5
d_call: -
clone_size: -
v_call: TRBV6-1
cdr3_nt: TGTGCCAGCAGAGAACGGACACGAGTGGGCAATCAGCCCCAGCATTTT
cdr3_aa: CASRERTRVGNQPQHF

j_call: TRBJ2-7
d_call: -
clone_size: many
v_call: TRBV29-1
cdr3_nt: TGCAGCGTTGAAGACCGCTACGAGCAGTACTTC
cdr3_aa: CSVEDRYEQYF

j_call: TRBJ1-2
d_call: -
clone_size: few
v_call: TRBV29-1
cdr3_nt: TGCAGCGTTGAGAGCAGGGTGTACTATGGCTACACCTTC
cdr3_aa: CSVESRVYYGYTF

j_call: TRBJ1-6
d_call: -
clone_size: many
v_call: TRBV20-1
cdr3_nt: TGTGGACCAGGGTCATATAATTCACCCCTCCACTTT
cdr3_aa: CGPGSYNSPLHF

j_call: TRBJ1-1
d_call: -
clone_size: -
v_call: TRBV6-2/TRBV6-3
cdr3_nt: TGTGCTATCGTTCGGGGCGGAGGGACTGAAGCTTTCTTT
cdr3_aa: CAIVRGGGTEAFF

j_call: TRBJ2-3
d_call: TRBD2
clone_size: few
v_call: TRBV20-1
cdr3_nt: TGCAGTGCATCTGGGACTATCGGTACAGATACGCAGTATTTT
cdr3_aa: CSASGTIGTDTQYF

j_call: TRBJ2-5
d_call: -
clone_size: many
v_call: TRBV10-3
cdr3_nt: TGTGCCATCAGTGATGGGGGGGCAGAGGAGACCCAGTACTTC
cdr3_aa: CAISDGGAEETQYF

j_call: TRBJ2-4
d_call: -
clone_size: few
v_call: TRBV7-9
cdr3_nt: TGTGCCAGCAGCTCGGGACTCGCTTGGAAAAACATTCAGTACTTC
cdr3_aa: CASSSGLAWKNIQYF

j_call: TRBJ1-5
d_call: -
clone_size: few
v_call: TRBV20-1
cdr3_nt: TGCAGTGCTCGGACAGTCTTTATGCCCCAGCATTTT
cdr3_aa: CSARTVFMPQHF

j_call: TRBJ1-1
d_call: TRBD1
clone_size: few
v_call: TRBV5-1
cdr3_nt: TGCGCCAGCAGCTTGGAATGGGGGACAGGGGTCTCCATGAACACTGAAGCTTTCTTT
cdr3_aa: CASSLEWGTGVSMNTEAFF

j_call: TRBJ2-7
d_call: -
clone_size: few
v_call: TRBV7-8
cdr3_nt: TGTGCCAGCAGCCGTGCCGCCGAACCCTACGAGCAGTACTTC
cdr3_aa: CASSRAAEPYEQYF

j_call: TRBJ1-1
d_call: -
clone_size: many
v_call: TRBV11-2
cdr3_nt: TGTGCCAGCAGCTTATTTCCGGGCGGGGGCACTGAAGCTTTCTTT
cdr3_aa: CASSLFPGGGTEAFF

j_call: TRBJ1-2
d_call: -
clone_size: few
v_call: TRBV5-6
cdr3_nt: TGTGCCAGCAGCCCGCCTGGAGGGGGCTATGGCTACACCTTC
cdr3_aa: CASSPPGGGYGYTF

j_call: TRBJ1-5
d_call: TRBD1
clone_size: many
v_call: TRBV6-2/TRBV6-3
cdr3_nt: TGTGCCAGCAGTTATCGGTTAGGAAGTGGGACAGGGAACGATCAGCCCCAGCATTTT
cdr3_aa: CASSYRLGSGTGNDQPQHF

j_call: TRBJ2-7
d_call: -
clone_size: many
v_call: TRBV6-2/TRBV6-3
cdr3_nt: TGTGCCAGCACCTCTCATTCATCCGAGCAGTACTTC
cdr3_aa: CASTSHSSEQYF

j_call: TRBJ2-3
d_call: -
clone_size: few
v_call: TRBV20-1
cdr3_nt: TGCAGTGCTATGCCAGGACAAACTAGCACAGATACGCAGTATTTT
cdr3_aa: CSAMPGQTSTDTQYF

j_call: TRBJ2-4
d_call: -
clone_size: few
v_call: TRBV20-1
cdr3_nt: TGCAGTGCTAGAACCGTCGTGGTTTTAGCCAAAAACATTCAGTACTTC
cdr3_aa: CSARTVVVLAKNIQYF

j_call: TRBJ2-7
d_call: -
clone_size: few
v_call: TRBV27
cdr3_nt: TGTGCCAGCAGCAGCCACGGGGGTTACGAGCAGTACTTC
cdr3_aa: CASSSHGGYEQYF